The 8 T cell receptor beta chains given below trace back to one sample, sequenced in a study of blood T cells in healthy people across ages. Through a sample-barcoded 5' primer and a J-beta primer mix, a second PCR was run for roughly 7 to 11 cycles. TCRdb reprocessed the 5' RACE reads with MiXCR, giving one entry per CDR3 protein. This sample has 750,000 to 1,000,000 distinct CDR3 sequences, with about 29% found just once. The data also belong to a second study, concerning T cells of mothers and their children.

The sample comprised blood. The receptors shown here come from a woman aged 40 to 50 in good health.

A word on this clonotype: This clone may be a read error of a much larger clone one base away. The chain carries TRBV20-1 and TRBJ2-7; D may be TRBD1 (6 bases). With 5 bases removed from V and 9 bases from J, the gap between germline ends came to 23 bases. CDR3 size: 14 residues. Germline V gene sequence: CDR1 DFQATT, CDR2 SNEGSKA (reference sequence). CDR3 sequence reads: CSASPSAQGKVQYF. The DNA for the CDR3 is TGCAGTGCTTCCCCGTCGGCACAGGGAAAGGTGCAGTACTTC.

In its sample, this clonotype was seen a few times. The chain links TRBV5-1 to TRBJ1-1; the D is unclear. The CDR3 loop spans 15 amino acids. From germline, CDR1 is SGHRS and CDR2 YFSETQ. The V end lost 2 bases, the J end lost 2 bases, and 13 bases lay between the germline ends. DNA of the CDR3: TGCGCCAGCAGCTTCTTCGACGGAGATAACACTGAAGCTTTCTTT. Amino acids: CASSFFDGDNTEAFF.

As for this clonotype: A much larger clone differs by one base, so this may be a read error. The V and J genes are TRBV7-2 and TRBJ1-2; maybe TRBD1 (5 bases). V was shortened by 5 bases and J by 4 bases, with 14 bases between the two germline ends. Per germline, CDR1 SGHTA and CDR2 FQGNSA. This CDR3 has 14 amino acids. The CDR3 here is CASSQGASFYGYTF. CDR3 DNA sequence: TGTGCCAGCAGCCAGGGCGCGTCTTTCTATGGCTACACCTTC.

The rearrangement links TRBV4-2 to TRBJ2-5; D is perhaps TRBD1 (6 bases). The V end was cut by 1 base, the J end by 11 bases, with 23 bases between. The germline V gene has CDR1 LGHNA and CDR2 YNFKEQ. The CDR3 consists of 16 residues. CDR3 residues: CASSQGQAGSYNEQYF. The DNA for the CDR3 is TGTGCCAGCAGCCAAGGACAGGCGGGCTCCTACAATGAGCAGTACTTC.

Worth noting for this clonotype: It is likely a read error, because the conserved phenylalanine at the end of the CDR3 is missing. The chain has TRBV4-1 and TRBJ1-2, with D hard to call. This CDR3 region has 15 residues. Trimming cost V 3 bases and J 8 bases, with 19 bases left between them. Germline V gene data show CDR1 as MGHRA and CDR2 as YSYEKL. CDR3 amino acids: CASSQDEAPAGGYTC. In DNA, the CDR3 is TGCGCCAGCAGCCAGGACGAAGCGCCAGCCGGGGGCTACACCTGC.

At least ten counts were recorded for this clonotype. V usage is TRBV7-9 and J usage is TRBJ2-7, with TRBD1 identical over 11 bases. Germline V CDR1 and CDR2: SEHNR, FQNEAQ (reference sequence). The CDR3 is 15 residues long. With V trimmed by 6 bases and J by 6 bases, 10 bases remained unmatched. The CDR3 here is CASRTAGQGAREQYF. The CDR3 coding sequence is TGTGCCAGCAGGACCGCCGGACAGGGGGCGCGCGAGCAGTACTTC.

This chain links TRBV7-2 with TRBJ2-7; D is tentatively TRBD1 or TRBD2 (7 bases each). This CDR3 comprises 14 residues. V was shortened by 5 bases and J by 3 bases, with 14 bases between the two germline ends. CDR1 and CDR2 (germline): SGHTA, FQGNSA. Written as DNA, the CDR3 is TGTGCCAGCAGCAAAAGCGGGGACAGCTACGAGCAGTACTTC. Encoded protein: CASSKSGDSYEQYF.

This clonotype has only one observation. The genes are TRBV28 and TRBJ2-7; the match to TRBD1 covers 8 bases. The ends lost 3 bases at V and 3 bases at J; junction bases unmatched: 7. The CDR3 runs to 15 residues. The germline V gene has CDR1 MDHEN and CDR2 SYDVKM. The CDR3 sequence: CASSLPSGGSYEQYF. CDR3 DNA: TGTGCCAGCAGTTTGCCCTCAGGGGGCAGCTACGAGCAGTACTTC. Full variable domain (outside the CDR3, taken from reference TRBV28 and TRBJ2-7): DVKVTQSSRYLVKRTGEKVFLECVQDMDHENMFWYRQDPGLGLRLIYFSYDVKMKEKGDIPEGYSVSREKKERFSLILESASTNQTSMYLCASSLPSGGSYEQYFGPGTRLTVT.